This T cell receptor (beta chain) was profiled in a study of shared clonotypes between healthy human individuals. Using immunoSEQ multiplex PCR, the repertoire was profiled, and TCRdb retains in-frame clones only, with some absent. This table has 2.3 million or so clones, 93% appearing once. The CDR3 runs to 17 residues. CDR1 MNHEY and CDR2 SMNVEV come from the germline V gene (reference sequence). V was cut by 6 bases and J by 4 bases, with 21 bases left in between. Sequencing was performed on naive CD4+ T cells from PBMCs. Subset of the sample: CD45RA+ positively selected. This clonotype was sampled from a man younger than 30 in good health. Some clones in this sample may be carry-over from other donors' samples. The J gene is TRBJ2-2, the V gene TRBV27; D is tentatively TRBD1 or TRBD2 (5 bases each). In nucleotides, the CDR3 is TGTGCCAGCAGCTCAAAGACCGGGACCAATTCCACCGGGGAGCTGTTTTTT. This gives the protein CASSSKTGTNSTGELFF.